This entry features one T cell receptor beta chain sequence. This sample was taken from a study of T-cell memory formation after mild COVID-19. From the 5' RACE reads, TCRdb called clonotypes with MiXCR, one entry per CDR3 protein. The sample shows 90,000 to 130,000 distinct CDR3 sequences, roughly a sixth of them seen only once. The germline V gene has CDR1 SGHNT and CDR2 YYREEE (reference sequence). The ends were cut back, 0 bases at V and 9 bases at J, with 13 bases in the middle. CDR3 length equals 15 residues. V is TRBV5-4 and J is TRBJ1-6, with D maybe TRBD1 (5 bases). The sequenced sample consisted of PBMCs or a T cell subset sorted from them (not recorded which). This receptor was taken from a man aged 18-30 years who had mild COVID-19 (a few samples of this study predate the infection). Cell type and time point are not known. As DNA, the CDR3 is TGTGCCAGCAGCTTGGCCGGGCAGGGAAGTTCACCCCTCCACTTT. Protein product: CASSLAGQGSSPLHF.